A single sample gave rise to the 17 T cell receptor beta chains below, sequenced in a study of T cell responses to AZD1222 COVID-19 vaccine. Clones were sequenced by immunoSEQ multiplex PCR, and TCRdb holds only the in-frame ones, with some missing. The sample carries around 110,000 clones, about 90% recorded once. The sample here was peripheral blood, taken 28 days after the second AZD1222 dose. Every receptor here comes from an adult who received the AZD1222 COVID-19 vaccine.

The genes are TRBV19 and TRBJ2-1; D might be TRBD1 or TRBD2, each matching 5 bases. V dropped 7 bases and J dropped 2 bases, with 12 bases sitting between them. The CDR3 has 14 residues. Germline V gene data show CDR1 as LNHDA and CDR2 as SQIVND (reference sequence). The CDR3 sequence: CASKRQGTYNEQFF. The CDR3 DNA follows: TGTGCCAGTAAGCGGCAGGGAACCTACAATGAGCAGTTCTTC.

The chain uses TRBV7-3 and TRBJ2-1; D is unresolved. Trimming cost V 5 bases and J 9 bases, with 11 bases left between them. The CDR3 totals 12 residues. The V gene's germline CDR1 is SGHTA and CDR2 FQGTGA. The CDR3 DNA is TGTGCCAGCAGCCAGACGCCTTCTGAGCAGTTCTTC. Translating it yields CASSQTPSEQFF.

The DNA for the CDR3 is TGTGCCAGCAGTGAGCCCGGGACAGGGTTAGGCTACACCTTC. It is translated as CASSEPGTGLGYTF. The J gene is TRBJ1-2, the V gene TRBV25-1, with 9 bases matching TRBD1. CDR1 and CDR2 from the germline V gene are MGHDK and SYGVNS. The V segment lost 3 bases and the J segment 8 bases; nucleotides outside the gene matches: 7. CDR3 length: 14 residues.

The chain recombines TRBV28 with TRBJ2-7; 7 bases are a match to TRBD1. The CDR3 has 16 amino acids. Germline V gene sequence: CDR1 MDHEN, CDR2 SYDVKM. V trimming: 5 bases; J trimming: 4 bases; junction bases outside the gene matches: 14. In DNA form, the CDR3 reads TGTGCCAGCAGTCCCTCGACAGGGACGGGAAATTACGAGCAGTACTTC. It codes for CASSPSTGTGNYEQYF.

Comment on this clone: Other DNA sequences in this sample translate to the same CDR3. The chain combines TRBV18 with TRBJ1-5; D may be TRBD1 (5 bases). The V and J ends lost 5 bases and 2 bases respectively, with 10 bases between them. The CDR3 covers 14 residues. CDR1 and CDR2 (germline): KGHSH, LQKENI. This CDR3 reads CASSRDGGNQPQHF. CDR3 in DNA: TGTGCCAGCTCAAGGGACGGAGGCAATCAGCCCCAGCATTTT.

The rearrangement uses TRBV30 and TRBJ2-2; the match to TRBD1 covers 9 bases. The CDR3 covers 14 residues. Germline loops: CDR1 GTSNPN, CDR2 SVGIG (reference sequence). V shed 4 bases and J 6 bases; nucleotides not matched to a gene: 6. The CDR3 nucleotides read TGTGCCTGGACCGGGACAGGGATCGCCGGGGAGCTGTTTTTT. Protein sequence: CAWTGTGIAGELFF.

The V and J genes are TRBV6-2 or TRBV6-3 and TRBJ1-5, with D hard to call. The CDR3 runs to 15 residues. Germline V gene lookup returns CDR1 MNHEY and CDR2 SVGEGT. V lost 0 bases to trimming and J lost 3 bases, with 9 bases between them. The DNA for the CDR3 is TGTGCCAGCAGTTACTCGGGCGGAATCAATCAGCCCCAGCATTTT. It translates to CASSYSGGINQPQHF.

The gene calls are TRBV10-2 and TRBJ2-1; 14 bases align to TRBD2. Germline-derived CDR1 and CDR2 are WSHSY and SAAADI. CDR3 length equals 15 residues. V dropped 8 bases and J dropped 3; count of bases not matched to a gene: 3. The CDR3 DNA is TGCGCCAGCCGTGGGACTAGCGGGAGCTACAATGAGCAGTTCTTC. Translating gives CASRGTSGSYNEQFF.

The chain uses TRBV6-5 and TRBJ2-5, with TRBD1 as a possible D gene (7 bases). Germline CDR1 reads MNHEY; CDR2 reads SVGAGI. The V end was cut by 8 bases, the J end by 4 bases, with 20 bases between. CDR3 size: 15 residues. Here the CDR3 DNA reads TGTGCCAGCTCTACTATGAGGGGGCGGGGAGAGACCCAGTACTTC. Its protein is CASSTMRGRGETQYF.

CDR3 sequence: CAIMGGGDTQYF. For the CDR3, the DNA is TGTGCCATCATGGGAGGGGGGGATACGCAGTATTTT. The V call is TRBV10-3, the J call TRBJ2-3, with D tentatively TRBD2 (7 bases). From germline, CDR1 is ENHRY and CDR2 SYGVKD. The CDR3 is 12 amino acids. Trimming removed 7 bases at V and 6 bases at J, with 11 bases between.

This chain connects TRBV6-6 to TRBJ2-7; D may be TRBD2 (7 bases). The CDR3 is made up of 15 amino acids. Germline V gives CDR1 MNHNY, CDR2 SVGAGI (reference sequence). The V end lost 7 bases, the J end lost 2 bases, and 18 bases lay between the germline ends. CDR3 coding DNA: TGTGCCAGCACCCAGGGGAGGGAGATTCCCTACGAGCAGTACTTC. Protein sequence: CASTQGREIPYEQYF.

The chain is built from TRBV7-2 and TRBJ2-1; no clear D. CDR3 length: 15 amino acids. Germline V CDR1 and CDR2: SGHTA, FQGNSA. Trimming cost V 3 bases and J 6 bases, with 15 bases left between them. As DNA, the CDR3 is TGTGCCAGCAGCTTCTCCCCTCCTCGGATCAATGAGCAGTTCTTC. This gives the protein CASSFSPPRINEQFF.

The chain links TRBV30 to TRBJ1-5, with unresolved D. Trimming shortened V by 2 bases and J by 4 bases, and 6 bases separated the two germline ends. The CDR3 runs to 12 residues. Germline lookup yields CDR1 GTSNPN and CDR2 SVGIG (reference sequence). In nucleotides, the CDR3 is TGTGCCTGGAGTCTCACTAATCAGCCCCAGCATTTT. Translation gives CAWSLTNQPQHF.

CDR3 nucleotides: TGTGCCAGTAGTCCCAGACAGGGCCGCACAGATACGCAGTATTTT. This encodes CASSPRQGRTDTQYF. The rearrangement uses TRBV19 and TRBJ2-3, with 7 bases identical to TRBD1. The CDR3 consists of 15 residues. With V trimmed by 5 bases and J by 1 base, 6 bases remained unmatched. Germline loops: CDR1 LNHDA, CDR2 SQIVND (reference sequence).

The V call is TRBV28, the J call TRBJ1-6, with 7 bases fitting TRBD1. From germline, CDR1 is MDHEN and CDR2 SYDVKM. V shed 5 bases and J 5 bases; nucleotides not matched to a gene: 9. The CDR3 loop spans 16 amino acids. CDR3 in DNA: TGTGCCAGCAGTCCGATGGGACAGCGAGATAATTCACCCCTCCACTTT. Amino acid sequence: CASSPMGQRDNSPLHF.

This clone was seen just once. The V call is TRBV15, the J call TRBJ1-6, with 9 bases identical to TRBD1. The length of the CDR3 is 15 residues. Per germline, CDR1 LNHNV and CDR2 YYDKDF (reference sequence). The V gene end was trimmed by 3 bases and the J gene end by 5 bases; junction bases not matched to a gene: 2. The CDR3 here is CATSSRTGDNSPLHF. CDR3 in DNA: TGTGCCACCAGCAGTAGGACAGGGGATAATTCACCCCTCCACTTT.

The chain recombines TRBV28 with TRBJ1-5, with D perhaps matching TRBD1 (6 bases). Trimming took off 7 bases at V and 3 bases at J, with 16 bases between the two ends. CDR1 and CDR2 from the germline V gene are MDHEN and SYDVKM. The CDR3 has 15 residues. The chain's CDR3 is CASTLGGHSNQPQHF. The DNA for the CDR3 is TGTGCCAGCACTCTAGGGGGACACTCCAATCAGCCCCAGCATTTT.